This passage covers 30 T cell receptor beta chains from one sample sequenced in a study of regulatory T cells in long-lasting Graves disease. For TCR beta, libraries came from iRepertoire HTBI primers and Arm-PCR of CDR3 regions. TCRdb reanalysed the multiplex PCR reads using MiXCR and keeps one entry per CDR3 protein. The table has roughly 500,000 distinct CDR3 sequences, about 20% seen once. Time point noted: persistent/refractory GD, antithyroid drugs over 5 years with positive TRAb. The authors made the TCR library using RNA they extracted from PBMCs. Material: peripheral blood mononuclear cells (PBMCs), obtained when the disease was refractory, from a patient treated with antithyroid drugs. These receptors all come from a female donor with Graves disease.

This clonotype was seen a few times. The chain combines TRBV5-5 with TRBJ2-4, with D tentatively TRBD1 or TRBD2 (5 bases each). Germline V gene sequence: CDR1 SGHKS, CDR2 YYEKEE (reference sequence). The length of the CDR3 is 16 residues. Deletions cut 4 bases from V and 0 bases from J, with 14 bases between. CDR3 amino acids: CASSEGRAGAKNIQYF. The CDR3 DNA reads TGTGCCAGCAGCGAGGGCAGGGCAGGAGCCAAAAACATTCAGTACTTC.

This clonotype turned up a few times. The chain couples TRBV3-1 to TRBJ2-5; tentative D call: TRBD2 (5 bases). Trimming removed 4 bases at V and 1 base at J, with 10 bases between. This CDR3 is 14 amino acids long. CDR1 is LGHDT and CDR2 is YNNKEL in the germline V gene (reference sequence). The CDR3 region has the DNA TGTGCCAGCAGCCGAACGACTACCCAAGAGACCCAGTACTTC. This codes for CASSRTTTQETQYF.

In its sample, this clonotype was seen a few times. The chain employs TRBV7-9 and TRBJ1-1, with a possible D match to TRBD1 (5 bases). Germline V lookup: CDR1 SEHNR, CDR2 FQNEAQ (reference sequence). The CDR3 spans 12 residues. V was clipped by 9 bases and J by 3 bases, with 11 bases between them. This CDR3 is CASDGGDTEAFF. CDR3 nucleotides: TGTGCCAGTGATGGGGGGGACACTGAAGCTTTCTTT.

This clonotype has ten or more counts. The rearrangement uses TRBV28 and TRBJ1-2; the D gene is possibly TRBD1 (6 bases). The length of the CDR3 is 16 residues. CDR1 is MDHEN, CDR2 SYDVKM, per germline. Trimming left V 2 bases short and J 0 bases short, with 13 bases between. The CDR3 region is CASSLGSRGPNYGYTF. The CDR3 coding sequence is TGTGCCAGCAGTTTAGGGAGCAGGGGACCTAACTATGGCTACACCTTC.

V usage is TRBV5-6 and J usage is TRBJ1-4; D may be TRBD1 (6 bases). Trimming shortened V by 3 bases and J by 0 bases, and 18 bases separated the two germline ends. Germline values: CDR1 SGHDT, CDR2 YYEEEE. The CDR3 totals 18 residues. This chain's CDR3 is CASSSLTGYPATNEKLFF. The CDR3 DNA sequence: TGTGCCAGCAGCTCCTTGACAGGTTACCCTGCAACTAATGAAAAACTGTTTTTT.

In this sample, this clonotype turned up a few times. This sequence joins TRBV19 and TRBJ1-5; 7 bases match TRBD1. The V gene end was trimmed by 4 bases and the J gene end by 0 bases; junction bases not matched to a gene: 12. This CDR3 is 18 amino acids long. CDR1 is LNHDA, CDR2 SQIVND, per germline (reference sequence). The CDR3 reads CASSTTGTDFYSNQPQHF. The CDR3 region has the DNA TGTGCCAGTAGTACGACCGGGACAGACTTCTATAGCAATCAGCCCCAGCATTTT.

This clonotype was detected a few times. This chain connects TRBV7-2 to TRBJ2-1; maybe TRBD1 (6 bases). The germline V gene has CDR1 SGHTA and CDR2 FQGNSA. The CDR3 is made up of 16 amino acids. V lost 1 base and J lost 6, with 16 bases in between. The CDR3 DNA reads TGTGCCAGCAGCTTAGAAGGGGGAGTAGTGAGCAATGAGCAGTTCTTC. This sequence encodes CASSLEGGVVSNEQFF.

This clonotype was observed at least ten times. The rearrangement links TRBV28 to TRBJ1-2, with D perhaps matching TRBD1 (6 bases). Trimming left V 6 bases short and J 1 base short, with 12 bases between. Per germline, CDR1 MDHEN and CDR2 SYDVKM. The CDR3 runs to 14 residues. DNA for the CDR3: TGTGCCAGCAGACGGACAGAGGGTAACTATGGCTACACCTTC. Translated, it gives CASRRTEGNYGYTF.

The CDR3 here is CASSVRDRPGYTF. CDR3 sequence (DNA): TGTGCCAGTAGTGTCCGGGACCGCCCTGGCTACACCTTC. The rearrangement links TRBV19 to TRBJ1-2; possible D gene TRBD1, 5 bases. Per germline, CDR1 LNHDA and CDR2 SQIVND (reference sequence). Trimming pared 5 bases from V and 7 bases from J, leaving 14 bases between. The CDR3 contains 13 residues.

The CDR3 reads CALRPRGPTNEKLFF. The CDR3 DNA is TGTGCCCTACGTCCCCGGGGTCCAACTAATGAAAAACTGTTTTTT. This rearrangement joins TRBV30 to TRBJ1-4, with D hard to call. V dropped 8 bases and J dropped 0 bases, with 16 bases sitting between them. The germline gives CDR1 GTSNPN, CDR2 SVGIG (reference sequence). The CDR3 totals 15 residues.

Concerning this clonotype: This could be a read error, since a much larger clone is one nucleotide away. The rearrangement uses TRBV6-4 and TRBJ1-1; D gene unclear. Germline CDR1 is MRHNA and CDR2 is SNTAGT. Trimming stripped 9 bases from V and 6 bases from J, with 11 bases between. CDR3 size: 11 residues. CDR3 coding DNA: TGTGCCAGTTCCCCGGAGTCTGAAGCTTTCTTT. It is translated as CASSPESEAFF.

This clonotype showed up just a few times. V usage is TRBV5-5 and J usage is TRBJ1-5, with D maybe TRBD1 (5 bases). This CDR3 region has 15 residues. V was pared by 4 bases and J by 0 bases, with 11 bases between. Germline assignment: CDR1 SGHKS and CDR2 YYEKEE (reference sequence). The DNA for the CDR3 is TGTGCCAGCAGCGACGGGGGGGTTAGCAATCAGCCCCAGCATTTT. Its translation is CASSDGGVSNQPQHF.

This clonotype has at least ten counts. The chain recombines TRBV29-1 with TRBJ1-1; D is unclear. V shed 1 base and J shed 9 bases, with 15 bases lying between them. The CDR3 runs 13 residues. The germline CDR1 and CDR2 sequences are SQVTM and ANQGSEA. CDR3 sequence reads: CSVEAPPSRKAFF. As DNA, the CDR3 is TGCAGCGTTGAAGCCCCACCAAGTCGGAAAGCTTTCTTT.

The chain recombines TRBV12-3 or TRBV12-4 with TRBJ2-5, with a weak D call TRBD2 (6 bases). This CDR3 region has 15 residues. Trimming removed 3 bases from V and 11 bases from J, with 22 bases in between. This CDR3 reads CASSLGVGGIDEQYF. CDR3 DNA: TGTGCCAGCAGTTTGGGGGTGGGGGGAATCGATGAGCAGTACTTC.

This clonotype was counted a few times. The chain joins TRBV13 to TRBJ1-4; the D gene is possibly TRBD1 (6 bases). The ends were cut back, 4 bases at V and 7 bases at J, with 19 bases in the middle. This CDR3 has 16 residues. Germline CDR1 and CDR2: PRHDT and FYEKMQ (reference sequence). The CDR3 reads CASSSRTQGTGEKLFF. The CDR3 DNA sequence: TGTGCCAGCAGCTCTAGAACACAGGGCACGGGTGAAAAACTGTTTTTT.

This clonotype was detected a few times. The chain employs TRBV6-1 and TRBJ2-7; weak D call: TRBD2 (5 bases). V was pared by 6 bases and J by 9 bases, with 15 bases between. The germline gives CDR1 MNHNS, CDR2 SASEGT. The CDR3 totals 12 residues. The DNA of the CDR3 is TGTGCCAGCAGGCCTTCGTCTGCGGGGCAGTACTTC. This encodes CASRPSSAGQYF.

The chain links TRBV20-1 to TRBJ2-7; D might be TRBD2 (5 bases). The CDR3 is 15 residues long. The ends were cut back, 2 bases at V and 3 bases at J, with 17 bases in the middle. Germline CDR1 reads DFQATT; CDR2 reads SNEGSKA (reference sequence). The CDR3 protein is CSARMSLGGFYEQYF. The CDR3 region has the DNA TGCAGTGCTAGAATGTCCCTAGGAGGATTCTACGAGCAGTACTTC.

CDR3 sequence reads: CASRLTPPTFQTAGNEKLFF. In DNA form, the CDR3 reads TGTGCCAGCAGACTAACTCCACCAACTTTTCAGACAGCAGGGAATGAAAAACTGTTTTTT. The chain uses TRBV27 and TRBJ1-4, with a weak D call TRBD1 (5 bases). This CDR3 has 20 amino acids. V was trimmed by 6 bases and J by 5 bases, leaving 31 bases between them. The germline V gene has CDR1 MNHEY and CDR2 SMNVEV (reference sequence). The variable domain in full, with the rest retrieved from reference TRBV27 and TRBJ1-4, is EAQVTQNPRYLITVTGKKLTVTCSQNMNHEYMSWYRQDPGLGLRQIYYSMNVEVTDKGDVPEGYKVSRKEKRNFPLILESPSPNQTSLYFCASRLTPPTFQTAGNEKLFFGSGTQLSVL.

The V and J genes are TRBV6-1 and TRBJ2-2; 11 bases are shared with TRBD1. The CDR3 sequence is 16 residues long. The V segment lost 6 bases and the J segment 3 bases; nucleotides outside the gene matches: 6. CDR1 and CDR2 from the germline V gene are MNHNS and SASEGT. CDR3 in DNA: TGTGCCAGCAGAAGGACAGGGGGCAAGGACACCGGGGAGCTGTTTTTT. This encodes CASRRTGGKDTGELFF.

This clonotype has at least ten counts. This sequence joins TRBV2 and TRBJ2-7; tentatively, D is TRBD1 or TRBD2 (5 bases each). The CDR3 runs to 13 residues. Trimming removed 4 bases from V and 2 bases from J, with 9 bases in between. In germline, CDR1 is SNHLY, CDR2 FYNNEI. The CDR3 protein is CASSGDRPYEQYF. CDR3 DNA: TGTGCCAGCAGTGGGGACCGTCCCTACGAGCAGTACTTC. The full variable domain, with the rest looked up from reference TRBV2 and TRBJ2-7, is EPEVTQTPSHQVTQMGQEVILRCVPISNHLYFYWYRQILGQKVEFLVSFYNNEISEKSEIFDDQFSVERPDGSNFTLKIRSTKLEDSAMYFCASSGDRPYEQYFGPGTRLTVT.

This clonotype has at least ten counts. The DNA is left out, because the CDR3 cannot be placed on it with certainty; the CDR3 is given as TCRdb lists it. The gene calls are TRBV27 and TRBJ2-5; the listed D gene, TRBD1, was not tested against the DNA. Per the germline V gene, CDR1 is MNHEY and CDR2 is SMNVEV (reference sequence). Including both end residues, the CDR3 is 15 amino acids long. CDR3: CASSTTGQYFGTQYF.

This clonotype was seen repeatedly, ten times or more. The V gene is TRBV28, the J gene TRBJ2-7; D assignment may be TRBD1 or TRBD2 (5 bases each). Trimming took off 8 bases at V and 6 bases at J, with 20 bases between the two ends. CDR3 length: 14 residues. Germline V gene sequence: CDR1 MDHEN, CDR2 SYDVKM. The DNA of the CDR3 is TGTGCCAGCCTTTCAGAGGGGCGGAAATCCGAGCAGTACTTC. Its protein is CASLSEGRKSEQYF.

This clonotype was seen repeatedly, ten times or more. This chain's CDR3 is CAADDARGNQPQHF. In DNA form, the CDR3 reads TGTGCCGCCGACGACGCTCGGGGGAACCAGCCCCAGCATTTT. The chain carries TRBV10-3 and TRBJ1-5; D possibly corresponds to TRBD1 (5 bases). Trimming removed 11 bases from V and 7 bases from J, with 21 bases in between. Per the germline V gene, CDR1 is ENHRY and CDR2 is SYGVKD. The CDR3 is 14 amino acids.

Ten or more counts support this clonotype. The chain is built from TRBV6-5 and TRBJ1-2, with D hard to call. Germline V gives CDR1 MNHEY, CDR2 SVGAGI. Between the trimmed V and J ends, which lost 2 bases and 2 bases, there was a span of 6 bases. This CDR3 is 13 amino acids long. Here the CDR3 reads CASSYEQNYGYTF. In DNA form, the CDR3 reads TGTGCCAGCAGTTACGAACAGAACTATGGCTACACCTTC.

This clonotype was counted ten times or more. This sequence joins TRBV2 and TRBJ2-5; the D call may be TRBD1 or TRBD2 (6 bases each). This CDR3 contains 16 residues. V lost 6 bases and J 2 bases, leaving 19 bases between the germline ends. Germline V gene lookup returns CDR1 SNHLY and CDR2 FYNNEI. In nucleotides, the CDR3 is TGTGCCAGCAGGACGACACAGGGAGGACCTCAAGAGACCCAGTACTTC. It yields the protein CASRTTQGGPQETQYF.

The gene calls are TRBV29-1 and TRBJ2-2; tentatively, D is TRBD1 or TRBD2 (7 bases each). Germline V gives CDR1 SQVTM, CDR2 ANQGSEA. The V end lost 6 bases, the J end lost 6 bases, and 17 bases lay between the germline ends. The CDR3 is 14 residues long. This CDR3 is CSVRRQGGSGELFF. The CDR3 DNA reads as TGCAGCGTCCGACGACAGGGAGGGTCCGGGGAGCTGTTTTTT.

This rearrangement joins TRBV20-1 to TRBJ2-5, with 10 bases identical to TRBD2. This CDR3 spans 16 amino acids. With V trimmed by 5 bases and J by 2 bases, 11 bases remained unmatched. CDR1 DFQATT and CDR2 SNEGSKA come from the germline V gene (reference sequence). CDR3 DNA: TGCAGTGCTGACGGGAGCGGGGGGGCCAGGCAAGAGACCCAGTACTTC. This sequence encodes CSADGSGGARQETQYF.

This clonotype was detected ten times or more. The chain uses TRBV7-8 and TRBJ2-7; D may be TRBD1 (7 bases). Germline V gives CDR1 SGHVS, CDR2 FQNEAQ. The V end was cut by 5 bases, the J end by 6 bases, with 17 bases between. This CDR3 has 14 residues. The CDR3 DNA sequence: TGTGCCAGCAGCCCAGGGGGGCGCCCCCGCGAGCAGTACTTC. Encoded protein: CASSPGGRPREQYF.

This clonotype showed up just a few times. DNA for the CDR3: TGCGCCAGCAGTCCCCAGGGGGACAATCAGCCCCAGCATTTT. It specifies CASSPQGDNQPQHF. The chain recombines TRBV10-2 with TRBJ1-5; 7 bases fit TRBD1. CDR3 length equals 14 residues. V gave up 5 bases and J gave up 3 bases; unmatched junction bases: 4. CDR1 WSHSY and CDR2 SAAADI come from the germline V gene.

A word on this clonotype: A much larger clonotype is one base distant, so this may be a read error. The V call is TRBV12-3 or TRBV12-4, the J call TRBJ1-5, with TRBD1 as a possible D gene (5 bases). The V end was cut by 8 bases, the J end by 8 bases, with 19 bases between. The CDR3 is 14 residues long. The CDR3, as DNA: TGTGCCAGCTCCAGGGAAGGGACCCGTGAGCCCCAGCATTTT. Translated: CASSREGTREPQHF.